This T cell receptor (beta chain) was sequenced for a study of OX40 agonist ivuxolimab in advanced cancers. Clones were read by immunoSEQ multiplex PCR, and TCRdb kept only the in-frame ones, dropping some. This sample has over 150,000 clones, with roughly 92% found just once. The CDR3 loop spans 13 amino acids. With 1 base removed from V and 3 bases from J, the gap between germline ends came to 6 bases. Germline V gives CDR1 KGHSH, CDR2 LQKENI. The chain uses TRBV18 and TRBJ2-5; D is unclear. The sample consisted of CD4+ or CD8+ T cells sorted from blood, taken in a trial of the OX40 agonist ivuxolimab. The receptor comes from an adult with an advanced solid tumor such as melanoma, head and neck, liver or kidney cancer. The CDR3, as DNA: TGTGCCAGCTCACCACATCTAAAAGAGACCCAGTACTTC. It translates to CASSPHLKETQYF.